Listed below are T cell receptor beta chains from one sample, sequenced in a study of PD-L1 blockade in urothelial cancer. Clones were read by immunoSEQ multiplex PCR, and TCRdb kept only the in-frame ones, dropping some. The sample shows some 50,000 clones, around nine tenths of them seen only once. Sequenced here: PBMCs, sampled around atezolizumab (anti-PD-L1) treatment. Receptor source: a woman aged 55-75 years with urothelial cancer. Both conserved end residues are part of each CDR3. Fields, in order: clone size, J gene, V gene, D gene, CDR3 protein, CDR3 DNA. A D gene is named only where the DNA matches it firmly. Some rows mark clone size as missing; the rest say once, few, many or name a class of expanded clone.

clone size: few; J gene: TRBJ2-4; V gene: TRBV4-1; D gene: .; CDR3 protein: CASSQDAVAKNIQYF; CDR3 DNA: TGCGCCAGCAGCCAAGATGCAGTAGCCAAAAACATTCAGTACTTC
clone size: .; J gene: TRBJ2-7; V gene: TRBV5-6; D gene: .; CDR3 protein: CASSLDMRGSFYEQYF; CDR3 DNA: TGTGCCAGCAGCTTGGATATGCGGGGCTCCTTCTACGAGCAGTACTTC
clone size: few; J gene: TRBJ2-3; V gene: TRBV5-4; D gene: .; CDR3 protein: CASSPAPGDTDTQYF; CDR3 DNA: TGTGCCAGCAGCCCGGCCCCGGGGGACACAGATACGCAGTATTTT
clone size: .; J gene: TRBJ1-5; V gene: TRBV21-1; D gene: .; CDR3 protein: CASSSTYRVPDQPQHF; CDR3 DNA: TGTGCCAGCAGCAGTACATACAGGGTGCCCGATCAGCCCCAGCATTTT
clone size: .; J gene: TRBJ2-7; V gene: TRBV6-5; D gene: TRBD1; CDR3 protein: CASSPGTGGNEQYF; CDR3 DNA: TGTGCCAGCAGCCCCGGGACAGGGGGCAACGAGCAGTACTTC
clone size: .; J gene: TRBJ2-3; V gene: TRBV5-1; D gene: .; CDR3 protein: CASCTGALTDTQYF; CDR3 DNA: TGCGCCAGCTGTACGGGAGCGCTCACAGATACGCAGTATTTT
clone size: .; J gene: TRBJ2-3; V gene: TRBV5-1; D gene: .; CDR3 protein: CASSLVSQSTDTQYF; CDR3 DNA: TGCGCCAGCAGCTTGGTTTCCCAAAGCACAGATACGCAGTATTTT
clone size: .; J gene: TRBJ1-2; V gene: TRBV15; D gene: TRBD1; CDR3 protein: CATSRDLPGGYGYTF; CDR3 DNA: TGTGCCACCAGCAGAGATCTCCCAGGGGGATATGGCTACACCTTC
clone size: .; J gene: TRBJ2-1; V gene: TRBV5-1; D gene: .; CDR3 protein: CASSLEGPRDFRIF; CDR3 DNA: TGCGCCAGCAGCCTCGAGGGGCCCCGGGACTTTAGGATCTTC
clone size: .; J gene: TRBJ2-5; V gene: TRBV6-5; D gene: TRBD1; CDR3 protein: CASRSTGTGSQPYF; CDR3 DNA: TGTGCCAGCAGGTCTACCGGGACAGGGTCCCAACCCTACTTC
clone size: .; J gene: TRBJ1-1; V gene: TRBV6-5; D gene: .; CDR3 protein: CASSKRGLNTEAFF; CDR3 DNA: TGTGCCAGCAGTAAACGGGGTTTGAACACTGAAGCTTTCTTT
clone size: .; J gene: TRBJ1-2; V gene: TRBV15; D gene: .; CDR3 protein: CATRGEGDYGYTF; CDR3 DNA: TGTGCCACCCGGGGGGAGGGAGACTATGGCTACACCTTC
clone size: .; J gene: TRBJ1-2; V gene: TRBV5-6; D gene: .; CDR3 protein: CASSFGTDNYGYTF; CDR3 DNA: TGTGCCAGCAGCTTTGGTACAGATAACTATGGCTACACCTTC
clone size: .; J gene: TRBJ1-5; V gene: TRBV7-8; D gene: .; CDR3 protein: CASSWEGNQPQHF; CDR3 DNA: TGTGCCAGCAGCTGGGAGGGCAATCAGCCCCAGCATTTT
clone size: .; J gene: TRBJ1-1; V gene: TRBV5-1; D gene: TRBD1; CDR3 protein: CASSGGQGFMNTEAFF; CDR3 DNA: TGCGCCAGCAGTGGCGGACAGGGCTTTATGAACACTGAAGCTTTCTTT
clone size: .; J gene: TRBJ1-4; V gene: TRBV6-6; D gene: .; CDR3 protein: CASTSGGPSNEKLFF; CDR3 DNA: TGTGCCAGCACGTCCGGCGGGCCGTCCAATGAAAAACTGTTTTTT
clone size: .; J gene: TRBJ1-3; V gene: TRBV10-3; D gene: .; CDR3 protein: CAISDLGNTIYF; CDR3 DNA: TGTGCCATCAGTGACCTCGGAAACACCATATATTTT
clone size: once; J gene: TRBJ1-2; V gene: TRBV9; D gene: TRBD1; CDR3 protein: CASSAPPGTGSGYTF; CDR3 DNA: TGTGCCAGCAGCGCTCCTCCCGGGACAGGATCTGGCTACACCTTC
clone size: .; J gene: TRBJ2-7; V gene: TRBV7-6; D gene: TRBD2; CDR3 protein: CASSSIPGGTSGDEQYF; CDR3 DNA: TGTGCCAGCAGCTCGATACCGGGGGGGACTAGCGGTGACGAGCAGTACTTC
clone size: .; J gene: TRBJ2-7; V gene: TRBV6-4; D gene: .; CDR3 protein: CASSDSATSYEQYF; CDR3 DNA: TGTGCCAGCAGTGACTCGGCAACCTCCTACGAGCAGTACTTC
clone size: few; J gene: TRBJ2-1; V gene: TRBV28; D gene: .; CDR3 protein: CASSGSSYNEQFF; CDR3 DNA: TGTGCCAGCAGCGGGAGCTCCTACAATGAGCAGTTCTTC
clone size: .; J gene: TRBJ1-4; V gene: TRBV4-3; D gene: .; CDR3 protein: CASSQDREKLFF; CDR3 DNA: TGCGCCAGCAGCCAAGACAGAGAAAAACTGTTTTTT
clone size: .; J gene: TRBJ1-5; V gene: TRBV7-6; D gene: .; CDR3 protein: CASSLEAGSNNQPQHF; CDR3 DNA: TGTGCCAGCAGCTTAGAGGCAGGGTCAAACAATCAGCCCCAGCATTTT
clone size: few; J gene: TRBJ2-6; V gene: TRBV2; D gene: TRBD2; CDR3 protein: CASSGLAGGPAGANVLTF; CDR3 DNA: TGTGCCAGCAGTGGACTAGCGGGAGGTCCAGCTGGGGCCAACGTCCTGACTTTC
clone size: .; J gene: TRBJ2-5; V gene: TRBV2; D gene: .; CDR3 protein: CASRWGRLGETQYF; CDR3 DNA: TGTGCCAGCAGATGGGGGAGGCTCGGAGAGACCCAGTACTTC
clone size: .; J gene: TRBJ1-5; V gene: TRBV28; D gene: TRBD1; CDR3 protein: CASSPLGQGNQPQHF; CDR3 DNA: TGTGCCAGCAGTCCCCTCGGACAGGGAAATCAGCCCCAGCATTTT
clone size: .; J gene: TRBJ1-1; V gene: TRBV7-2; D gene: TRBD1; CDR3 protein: CASSLPNRGQTEAFF; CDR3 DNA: TGTGCCAGCAGCTTACCCAACAGGGGGCAGACTGAAGCTTTCTTT
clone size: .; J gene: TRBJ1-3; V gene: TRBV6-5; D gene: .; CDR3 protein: CASSYSGDSGNTIYF; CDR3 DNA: TGTGCCAGCAGTTATTCGGGGGACTCTGGAAACACCATATATTTT
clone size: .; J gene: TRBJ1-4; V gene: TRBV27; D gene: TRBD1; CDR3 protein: CATGTGALNEKLFF; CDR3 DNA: TGTGCCACTGGGACAGGGGCCCTTAATGAAAAACTGTTTTTT
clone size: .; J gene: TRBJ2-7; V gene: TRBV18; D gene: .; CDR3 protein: CASSTQGGDEQYF; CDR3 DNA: TGTGCCAGCTCAACCCAAGGGGGGGACGAGCAGTACTTC
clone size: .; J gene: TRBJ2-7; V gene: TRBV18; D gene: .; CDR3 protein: CASSPLGTPVPYEQYF; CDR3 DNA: TGTGCCAGCTCACCACTGGGGACACCAGTTCCATACGAGCAGTACTTC
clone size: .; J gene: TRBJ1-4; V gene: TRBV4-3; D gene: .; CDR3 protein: CASSPGHQEEKLFF; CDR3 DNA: TGCGCCAGCAGCCCAGGACACCAGGAAGAAAAACTGTTTTTT
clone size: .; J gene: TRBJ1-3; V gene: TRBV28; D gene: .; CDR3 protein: CASRAEGASGNTIYF; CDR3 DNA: TGTGCCAGCAGAGCAGAGGGAGCCTCTGGAAACACCATATATTTT
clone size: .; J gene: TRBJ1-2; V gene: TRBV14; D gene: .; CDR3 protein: CASSQDTGYGYTF; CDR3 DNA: TGTGCCAGCAGCCAAGATACAGGCTATGGCTACACCTTC
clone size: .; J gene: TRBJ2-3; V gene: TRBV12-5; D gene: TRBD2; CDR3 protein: CASGLVRGGAGTDTQYF; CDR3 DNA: TGTGCTAGTGGTTTGGTACGGGGGGGGGCCGGCACAGATACGCAGTATTTT
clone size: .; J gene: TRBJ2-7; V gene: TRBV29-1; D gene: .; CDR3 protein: CSVATSQGGEQYF; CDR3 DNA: TGCAGCGTTGCAACAAGTCAGGGGGGCGAGCAGTACTTC
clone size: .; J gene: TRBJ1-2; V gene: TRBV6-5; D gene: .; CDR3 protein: CASSPGGNYGYTF; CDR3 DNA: TGTGCCAGCAGCCCAGGAGGTAACTATGGCTACACCTTC
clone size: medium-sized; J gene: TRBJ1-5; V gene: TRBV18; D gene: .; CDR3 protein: CASSPSGNQPQHF; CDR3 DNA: TGTGCCAGCTCACCGTCGGGCAATCAGCCCCAGCATTTT
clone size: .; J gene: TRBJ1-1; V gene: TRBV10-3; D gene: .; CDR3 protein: CAISESGLGDTEAFF; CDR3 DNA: TGTGCCATCAGTGAGTCGGGACTGGGGGACACTGAAGCTTTCTTT
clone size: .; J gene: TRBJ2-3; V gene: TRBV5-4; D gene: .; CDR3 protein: CASSPAPSGGADTQYF; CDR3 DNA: TGTGCCAGCAGCCCAGCCCCCAGCGGCGGGGCAGATACGCAGTATTTT
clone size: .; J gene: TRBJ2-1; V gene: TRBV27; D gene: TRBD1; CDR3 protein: CASSSHQGEDEQFF; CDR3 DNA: TGTGCCAGCAGTTCCCATCAGGGGGAAGATGAGCAGTTCTTC
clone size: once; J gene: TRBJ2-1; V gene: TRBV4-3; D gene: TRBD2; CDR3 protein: CASSQEGSGRVNEQFF; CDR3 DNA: TGCGCCAGCAGCCAAGAGGGTAGCGGGAGGGTAAATGAGCAGTTCTTC
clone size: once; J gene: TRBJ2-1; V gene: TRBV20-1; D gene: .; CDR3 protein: CSARDSNEQFF; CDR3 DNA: TGCAGTGCTCGGGACTCTAATGAGCAGTTCTTC
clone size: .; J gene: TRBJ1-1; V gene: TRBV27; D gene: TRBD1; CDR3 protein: CASRSHRGGSEAFF; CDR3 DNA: TGTGCCAGCAGGTCCCACAGGGGTGGTAGTGAAGCTTTCTTT
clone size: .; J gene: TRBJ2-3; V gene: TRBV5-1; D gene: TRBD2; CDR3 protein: CASSLIGLAGITDTQYF; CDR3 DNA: TGCGCCAGCAGCTTGATAGGACTAGCGGGGATAACAGATACGCAGTATTTT
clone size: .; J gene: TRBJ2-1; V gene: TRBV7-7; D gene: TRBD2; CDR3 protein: CASSFTGTTNEQFF; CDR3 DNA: TGTGCCAGCAGCTTCACCGGGACTACAAATGAGCAGTTCTTC
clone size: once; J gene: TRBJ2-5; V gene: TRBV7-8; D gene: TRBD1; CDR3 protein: CASSLRTGGQTQYF; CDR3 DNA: TGTGCCAGCAGCTTAAGGACAGGGGGACAGACCCAGTACTTC
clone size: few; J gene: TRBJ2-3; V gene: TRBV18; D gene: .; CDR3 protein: CASSPPTVRDTQYF; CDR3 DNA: TGTGCCAGCTCACCACCGACTGTCCGCGATACGCAGTATTTT
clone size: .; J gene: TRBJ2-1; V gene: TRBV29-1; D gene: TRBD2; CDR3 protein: CSGQTSGRAYNEQFF; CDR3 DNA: TGCAGCGGCCAGACTAGCGGGAGAGCCTACAATGAGCAGTTCTTC